The clone carrying this T cell receptor beta chain was counted a few times. Its antigen is unidentified. This sample was taken from a study of T-cell reconstitution after alpha-beta-depleted transplantation in children. Overall study findings and caveats: At one year after transplant, newly produced T cells mostly accounted for T-cell counts and diversity. Reportedly, alpha-beta T cells present about two months post-transplant originated from several hundred expanded clones of graft origin. Recipient T cells and thymic progenitors that survived were the source of the high TCRbeta diversity seen at day 60 in some patients.

Unique molecular identifiers tagged the TCRbeta library. One entry per CDR3 protein, called by TCRdb with MiXCR from the PCR reads. This sample has about 420,000 distinct CDR3 sequences, with 16% found just once. The CDR3 covers 14 residues. V dropped 6 bases and J dropped 1 base, with 13 bases sitting between them. This sequence originates from a boy younger than two who had a stem cell transplant for Wiskott-Aldrich syndrome, so the T cells may come from the graft donor. The V gene is TRBV12-3 or TRBV12-4, the J gene TRBJ2-7, with D uncertain. The sequencing used PBMCs, mostly from graft donor cells, collected 360 days after TCRalphabeta/CD19-depleted stem cell transplant. The CDR3 loop is CASRQRAGSYEQYF. In DNA, the CDR3 is TGTGCCAGCAGACAACGGGCCGGTTCCTACGAGCAGTACTTC.